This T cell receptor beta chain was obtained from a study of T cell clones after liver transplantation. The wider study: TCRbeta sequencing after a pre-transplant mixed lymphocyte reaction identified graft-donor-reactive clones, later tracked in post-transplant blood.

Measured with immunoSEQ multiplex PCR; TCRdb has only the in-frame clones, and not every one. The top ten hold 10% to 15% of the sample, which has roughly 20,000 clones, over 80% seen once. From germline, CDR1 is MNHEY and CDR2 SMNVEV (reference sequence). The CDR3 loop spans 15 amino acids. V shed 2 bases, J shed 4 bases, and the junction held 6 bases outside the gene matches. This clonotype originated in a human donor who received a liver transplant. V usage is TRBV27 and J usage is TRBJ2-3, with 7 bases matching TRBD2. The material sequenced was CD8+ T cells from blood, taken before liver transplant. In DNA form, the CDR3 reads TGTGCCAGCAGTTTAGTTCGCGGGAGATCAGATACGCAGTATTTT. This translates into CASSLVRGRSDTQYF.